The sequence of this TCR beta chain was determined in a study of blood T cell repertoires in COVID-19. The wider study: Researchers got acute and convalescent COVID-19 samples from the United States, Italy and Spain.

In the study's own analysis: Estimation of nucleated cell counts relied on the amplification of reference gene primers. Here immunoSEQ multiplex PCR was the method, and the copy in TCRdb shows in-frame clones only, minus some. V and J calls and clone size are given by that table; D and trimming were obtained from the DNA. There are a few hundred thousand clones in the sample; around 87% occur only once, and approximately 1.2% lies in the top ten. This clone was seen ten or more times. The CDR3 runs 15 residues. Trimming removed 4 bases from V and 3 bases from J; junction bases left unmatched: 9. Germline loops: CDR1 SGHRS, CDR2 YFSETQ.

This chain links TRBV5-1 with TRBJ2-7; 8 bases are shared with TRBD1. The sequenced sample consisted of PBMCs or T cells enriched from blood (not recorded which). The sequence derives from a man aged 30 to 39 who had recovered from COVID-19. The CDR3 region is CASSAQGAVSYEQYF. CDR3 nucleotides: TGCGCCAGCAGCGCGCAGGGGGCGGTAAGCTACGAGCAGTACTTC.